Listed below are T cell receptor beta chains from one sample, sequenced in a study of T-cell reconstitution after alpha-beta-depleted transplantation in children. TCRdb reprocessed the PCR reads with MiXCR, giving one entry per CDR3 protein. The sample shows about 200,000 distinct CDR3 sequences, around 8.4% of them seen only once. The sample was PBMCs, mostly from graft donor cells, taken 360 days after TCRalphabeta/CD19-depleted stem cell transplant. The receptors were sampled from a male patient aged 2-10 years who had a stem cell transplant for acute myeloid leukemia, so the T cells may come from the graft donor. CDR3s include the opening cysteine and the closing phenylalanine or tryptophan. Fields, in order: J gene, V gene, CDR3 protein.

TRBJ2-7,TRBV29-1,CSVPRGDEQYF
TRBJ2-7,TRBV20-1,CSASGLVRYEQYF
TRBJ2-5,TRBV6-5,CASSYSGGAGIEETQYF
TRBJ2-1,TRBV7-2,CASSLPPRSEQFF
TRBJ2-5,TRBV2,CASSTTSRETQYF
TRBJ2-3,TRBV4-2,CASSQESLAGSTDTQYF
TRBJ2-2,TRBV7-9,CASSLSEGGELFF
TRBJ1-6,TRBV5-6,CASSLEVDSPLHF
TRBJ2-1,TRBV20-1,CSATRGSGRDSYNEQFF
TRBJ2-3,TRBV7-9,CASSLSHYGSTDTQYF
TRBJ2-5,TRBV24-1,CATAVRVQETQYF
TRBJ2-5,TRBV7-7,CASSPTSGQETQYF
TRBJ1-3,TRBV7-8,CASSNYRVAYSGNTIYF
TRBJ1-4,TRBV5-1,CASSRILNEKLFF
TRBJ2-5,TRBV29-1,CSVGTGKQETQYF
TRBJ1-1,TRBV20-1,CSATPPRGPGTEAFF
TRBJ2-7,TRBV4-1,CASSQDRGRDFSYEQYF
TRBJ2-1,TRBV6-2/TRBV6-3,CASSSRQGPSYNEQFF
TRBJ2-1,TRBV4-2,CASSQGLAGVNEQFF
TRBJ2-1,TRBV7-2,CASPSGAYNEQFF
TRBJ1-2,TRBV20-1,CSARPTGAYGYTF
TRBJ1-1,TRBV28,CASRTDSYTEAFF
TRBJ2-5,TRBV29-1,CSVVLRPGRTETQYF
TRBJ1-5,TRBV27,CASSLGQGEHQPQHF
TRBJ2-3,TRBV20-1,CSARRPTLTDTQYF
TRBJ1-1,TRBV6-1,CASRLNGRLGVGTEAFF
TRBJ2-2,TRBV29-1,CSVGGLAGKNTGELFF
TRBJ2-5,TRBV20-1,CSAGLPWRAETQYF
TRBJ2-5,TRBV29-1,CSVDAGPETQYF
TRBJ2-5,TRBV12-3/TRBV12-4,CASSWDGRRGETQYF
TRBJ2-5,TRBV11-2,CASSPVAGGQTQYF
TRBJ1-2,TRBV29-1,CSAGYDYGYTF
TRBJ1-1,TRBV7-8,CASAFPWAAWNTEAFF
TRBJ2-7,TRBV5-1,CASSLSGPLSYEQYF
TRBJ2-1,TRBV20-1,CSASATGTSSYNEQFF
TRBJ1-1,TRBV20-1,CSARDLAGQGDTEAFF
TRBJ2-7,TRBV12-5,CASGSGQFTYEQYF
TRBJ2-6,TRBV5-1,CASSPWTSGAGANVLTF
TRBJ2-7,TRBV12-3/TRBV12-4,CASSLDFPYEQYF
TRBJ2-1,TRBV6-1,CASSPGLAGLNEQFF
TRBJ2-4,TRBV12-3/TRBV12-4,CASTPGGVISKNIQYF
TRBJ2-3,TRBV15,CATSRDLPFRSGGPDTQYF
TRBJ2-7,TRBV5-4,CASSLFTSGSRDTYEQYF
TRBJ2-7,TRBV29-1,CSASGGGEEQYF
TRBJ1-1,TRBV11-2,CAGGQGDTEAFF
TRBJ2-1,TRBV5-1,CASSNPPMRAGRFF
TRBJ1-1,TRBV5-1,CASSLAANTEAFF
TRBJ1-6,TRBV5-5,CASSDRDRLSSYNSPLHF
TRBJ1-5,TRBV21-1,CASSKWAYSNQPQHF
TRBJ2-1,TRBV7-2,CASSLKWGDEQFF
TRBJ2-1,TRBV6-5,CASSYSGLGGGEQFF
TRBJ2-5,TRBV25-1,CASSPSGGGQETQYF
TRBJ2-4,TRBV5-5,CASSTGDRRPRFQNIQYF
TRBJ2-5,TRBV10-3,CAISEKGAGETQYF
TRBJ2-1,TRBV29-1,CSVAPVVWTSGGIYNEQFF
TRBJ2-3,TRBV12-3/TRBV12-4,CASSPLDRELGTDTQYF
TRBJ2-1,TRBV2,CASSEGRLRDNEQFF
TRBJ2-2,TRBV11-1,CASSHRTADGELFF
TRBJ2-5,TRBV5-1,CASSYMGEETQYF